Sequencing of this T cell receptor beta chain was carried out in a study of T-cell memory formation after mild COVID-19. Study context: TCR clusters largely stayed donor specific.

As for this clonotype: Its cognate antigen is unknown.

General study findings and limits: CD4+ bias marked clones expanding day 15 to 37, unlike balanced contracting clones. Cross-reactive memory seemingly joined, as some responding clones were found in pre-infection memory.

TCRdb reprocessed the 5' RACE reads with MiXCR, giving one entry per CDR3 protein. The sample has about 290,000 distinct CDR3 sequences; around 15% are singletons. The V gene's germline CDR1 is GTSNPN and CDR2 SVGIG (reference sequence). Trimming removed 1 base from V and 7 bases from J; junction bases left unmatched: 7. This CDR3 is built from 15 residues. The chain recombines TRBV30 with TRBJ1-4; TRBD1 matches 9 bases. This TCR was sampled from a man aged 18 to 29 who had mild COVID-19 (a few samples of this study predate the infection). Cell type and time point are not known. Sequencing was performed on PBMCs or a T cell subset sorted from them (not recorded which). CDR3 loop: CAWSGGTGWAEKLFF. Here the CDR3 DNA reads TGTGCCTGGAGTGGGGGGACAGGGTGGGCTGAAAAACTGTTTTTT.